The table lists the clone carrying this TCR beta chain with a count of one. People in the study who had HIV all got their treatment in the United States. The data were obtained in a study of long-term antiretroviral therapy in people with HIV. Germline loops: CDR1 SNHLY, CDR2 FYNNEI. With 6 bases removed from V and 8 bases from J, the gap between germline ends came to 13 bases. The CDR3 loop spans 13 amino acids. At survey level, the immunoSEQ assay was run in its v3.0 version. Assay: immunoSEQ multiplex PCR; the TCRdb copy retains only in-frame clones and omits some. Here the sample spans around 21,000 clones, 75% to 95% being singletons.

The input for sequencing was unsorted PBMCs, taken approximately 4.2 years before starting antiretroviral therapy. This receptor was identified in a woman under 40 with HIV. J is TRBJ2-2 and V is TRBV2; tentative D call: TRBD2 (5 bases). CDR3 DNA: TGTGCCAGCAGGCTCACTAGTTTGGGGGAGCTGTTTTTT. This codes for CASRLTSLGELFF.